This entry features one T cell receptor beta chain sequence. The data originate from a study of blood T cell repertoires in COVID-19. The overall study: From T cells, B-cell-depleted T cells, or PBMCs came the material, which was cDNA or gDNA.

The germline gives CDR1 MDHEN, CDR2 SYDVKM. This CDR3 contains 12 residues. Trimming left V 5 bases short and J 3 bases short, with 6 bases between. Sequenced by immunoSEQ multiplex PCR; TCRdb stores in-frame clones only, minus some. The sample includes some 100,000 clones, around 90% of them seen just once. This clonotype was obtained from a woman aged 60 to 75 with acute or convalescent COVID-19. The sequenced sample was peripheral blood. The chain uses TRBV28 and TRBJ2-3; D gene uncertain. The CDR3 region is CASSTPTDTQYF. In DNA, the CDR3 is TGTGCCAGCAGTACACCGACAGATACGCAGTATTTT.